Included here is one T cell receptor (beta chain) sequence, with context. The target antigen is unknown. The data originate from a study of cytomegalovirus exposure and HLA in healthy donors. Study findings and constraints: Presence/absence analysis assumed near-uniform sequencing depth across donors. Researchers reported in a later analysis that a missense DCLRE1C variant was tied to TCR beta V- and J-gene trimming.

Researchers ran the PCR with 60 Vbeta and 13 Jbeta primers. Original methodology: Roughly 76 million unique TCR beta chains, about 11 million of them shared, were counted by a later analysis. Repertoires were generated with immunoSEQ multiplex PCR, while TCRdb's copy carries only in-frame clones and drops some. The V and J calls and clone size are taken from that table; D and trimming were inferred from the DNA. The top ten hold 2% to 2.5% of the sample, which has 150,000 to 200,000 clones, about 77% seen once. This CDR3 is 14 amino acids long. Trimming removed 1 base from V and 5 bases from J, with 8 bases in between. CDR1 SGHNT and CDR2 YENEEA come from the germline V gene.

The specimen was PBMCs. The TCR originated in a woman aged 25 to 39 in good health and CMV-seropositive. This chain joins TRBV11-3 and TRBJ2-2; maybe TRBD2 (5 bases). The CDR3 DNA reads TGTGCCAGCAGCTTAGTCACGGGAACCGGGGAGCTGTTTTTT. Its translation is CASSLVTGTGELFF.